Listed below are T cell receptor beta chains from one sample, sequenced in a study of T-cell memory formation after mild COVID-19. In TCRdb, the 5' RACE reads were re-called with MiXCR into one record per CDR3 protein. The profile covers around 7,000 distinct CDR3 sequences, with 50% to 75% appearing a single time and roughly 2.5% taken by the ten largest. The sequenced sample consisted of PBMCs or a T cell subset sorted from them (not recorded which). The receptors were sampled from an adult who had mild COVID-19 (a few samples of this study predate the infection). Cell type and time point are not known. Each CDR3 is given with its conserved first and last residue. D genes are given only for firm matches. Part of the rows lack a size; the others show once, few, many or a class for expanded clones.

cdr3_length | j_call | v_call | clone_size | d_call | cdr3_nt | cdr3_aa
15 | TRBJ1-1 | TRBV4-3 | medium-sized | NA | TGCGCCAGCAGCTCTTTAGAGTCCGGGACTTTGCGAGCTTTCTTT | CASSSLESGTLRAFF
14 | TRBJ1-1 | TRBV19 | once | NA | TGTGCCAGTAGTATATCAGGAATGGTTACTGAAGCTTTCTTT | CASSISGMVTEAFF
14 | TRBJ2-3 | TRBV28 | medium-sized | NA | TGTGCCAGCACCCGTCGCCGTAGCACAGATACGCAGTATTTT | CASTRRRSTDTQYF
14 | TRBJ1-2 | TRBV4-3 | medium-sized | NA | TGCGCCAGCAGCCAAGATGGCGGGCCCGCTGGCTACACCTTC | CASSQDGGPAGYTF
15 | TRBJ2-2 | TRBV7-7 | NA | NA | TGTGCTAGCAGCTGGGGGGCCCACAACACCGGGGAGCTGTTTTTT | CASSWGAHNTGELFF
17 | TRBJ2-5 | TRBV6-5 | once | TRBD2 | TGTGCCAGCAGTTACTCGGCCAGGACTAGCGTAGAAGAGACCCAGTACTTC | CASSYSARTSVEETQYF
14 | TRBJ2-1 | TRBV9 | medium-sized | TRBD2 | TGTGCCAGCAGCCCCTGGACTAGCAACAATGAGCAGTTCTTC | CASSPWTSNNEQFF
14 | TRBJ2-5 | TRBV20-1 | once | NA | TGCAGTGCGATCACCGGGACAACCCAAGAGACCCAGTACTTC | CSAITGTTQETQYF
15 | TRBJ1-5 | TRBV19 | medium-sized | NA | TGTGCCAGTAGTCTAGTGAAGGGGTCTCATCAGCCCCAGCATTTT | CASSLVKGSHQPQHF
14 | TRBJ2-3 | TRBV7-2 | NA | TRBD1 | TGTGCCAGCAGCTGGACAGGGGCCACAGATACGCAGTATTTT | CASSWTGATDTQYF
13 | TRBJ2-3 | TRBV5-6 | NA | NA | TGTGCCAGCAGCGACACAGGGAGAGATACGCAGTATTTT | CASSDTGRDTQYF
13 | TRBJ2-7 | TRBV30 | NA | NA | TGTGCCTGGAGTGTGGGGAGATCCTACGAGCAGTACTTC | CAWSVGRSYEQYF
15 | TRBJ2-5 | TRBV10-1 | NA | TRBD1 | TGCGCCAGCAGTGAGTGGACAGGGTTGGGCGAGACCCAGTACTTC | CASSEWTGLGETQYF
14 | TRBJ2-7 | TRBV29-1 | NA | NA | TGCAGCGTTCAGCCGGGGGACTCCACGGGCGAGCAGTACTTC | CSVQPGDSTGEQYF
17 | TRBJ2-6 | TRBV7-9 | medium-sized | NA | TGTGCCAGCACTACCCCACCGGGGAATACTGGGGCCAACGTCCTGACTTTC | CASTTPPGNTGANVLTF
13 | TRBJ1-5 | TRBV6-5 | medium-sized | NA | TGTGCCAGCAGTTTAAACTGGCGGTCGCCCCAGCATTTT | CASSLNWRSPQHF
15 | TRBJ2-1 | TRBV7-2 | few | NA | TGTGCCAGCAGCTTGGGGGCTCAATCCTACAATGAGCAGTTCTTC | CASSLGAQSYNEQFF
15 | TRBJ2-1 | TRBV12-3/TRBV12-4 | NA | NA | TGTGCCAGCAGCCCCTACAGGGAAGCCTACAATGAGCAGTTCTTC | CASSPYREAYNEQFF
13 | TRBJ1-1 | TRBV7-8 | medium-sized | TRBD1 | TGTGCCAGCAGCTCAGACAGGGACACTGAAGCTTTCTTT | CASSSDRDTEAFF
13 | TRBJ2-3 | TRBV6-6 | NA | NA | TGTGCCATCAGGGTCCCCGGAGCGGGTACGCAGTATTTT | CAIRVPGAGTQYF
18 | TRBJ1-1 | TRBV6-2/TRBV6-3 | many | TRBD1 | TGTGCCAGCAGTTACTCCACCGGGACAGACACCTTGGGCACTGAAGCTTTCTTT | CASSYSTGTDTLGTEAFF
15 | TRBJ2-5 | TRBV3-1 | NA | NA | TGTGCCAGCAGCCAAGTTGGCGCAAATCTAGAGACCCAGTACTTC | CASSQVGANLETQYF
15 | TRBJ1-5 | TRBV7-1 | NA | NA | TGTGCCAGCAGCTCGAGGTCCGGGGGAGCGGGCGCCCAGCATTTT | CASSSRSGGAGAQHF
18 | TRBJ2-5 | TRBV4-2 | medium-sized | TRBD2 | TGTGCCAGCAGCCTCTACCCGCGACTGGCGGGGGGGATGGAGACCCAGTACTTC | CASSLYPRLAGGMETQYF
14 | TRBJ2-3 | TRBV3-1 | once | TRBD1 | TGTGCCAGCAGCCTTCGCACGACAGGGCATACGCAGTATTTT | CASSLRTTGHTQYF
14 | TRBJ2-5 | TRBV20-1 | medium-sized | TRBD2 | TGCAGTGCTAAGGCCCCGGGACTAGCAGAGACCCAGTACTTC | CSAKAPGLAETQYF
14 | TRBJ2-3 | TRBV10-3 | NA | NA | TGTGCCATCAGTGCTAGGGTAGGCACAGATACGCAGTATTTT | CAISARVGTDTQYF
15 | TRBJ1-2 | TRBV6-2/TRBV6-3 | medium-sized | NA | TGTGCCAGCACGACGCCCCTGACAGGAAACTATGGCTACACCTTC | CASTTPLTGNYGYTF
15 | TRBJ2-2 | TRBV29-1 | NA | NA | TGCAGCGTTGAAGTGCGCGGGGCAGGAACCGGGGAGCTGTTTTTT | CSVEVRGAGTGELFF
13 | TRBJ2-7 | TRBV14 | NA | TRBD1 | TGTGCCAGCAGCCAAGGACAGGGCTTCGAGCAGTACTTC | CASSQGQGFEQYF
15 | TRBJ1-5 | TRBV2 | once | TRBD1 | TGTGCCAGCACCCCAGGGGGTAACAGCAATCAGCCCCAGCATTTT | CASTPGGNSNQPQHF
15 | TRBJ1-1 | TRBV15 | medium-sized | TRBD1 | TGTGCCACCAGCCGGGACAGGGGATGGGACACTGAAGCTTTCTTT | CATSRDRGWDTEAFF
12 | TRBJ2-1 | TRBV7-9 | NA | NA | TGTGCCAGCAGCTTAGATAGGAATGAGCAGTTCTTC | CASSLDRNEQFF
14 | TRBJ2-3 | TRBV6-2/TRBV6-3 | few | NA | TGTGCCAGCAGTGATTTTTTAGCGACAGATACGCAGTATTTT | CASSDFLATDTQYF
14 | TRBJ2-5 | TRBV12-3/TRBV12-4 | NA | TRBD2 | TGTGCCAGCACCCCGGGGCTAGCGGTAGAGACCCAGTACTTC | CASTPGLAVETQYF
15 | TRBJ1-6 | TRBV4-3 | medium-sized | NA | TGCGCCAGCAGCCAAGACATCCGGAATAATTCACCCCTCCACTTT | CASSQDIRNNSPLHF
15 | TRBJ1-1 | TRBV7-9 | large | NA | TGTGCCAGCAGCCTCGGGGACCGAGGGGGCACTGAAGCTTTCTTT | CASSLGDRGGTEAFF
11 | TRBJ2-1 | TRBV11-2 | NA | NA | TGTGCCAGCAGCTGGGTGGGTGAGCAGTTCTTC | CASSWVGEQFF
16 | TRBJ2-1 | TRBV2 | NA | NA | TGTGCCCCCCCGGTCGGGGTGTCCGGGAGAAAGGATGAGCAGTTCTTC | CAPPVGVSGRKDEQFF
16 | TRBJ2-1 | TRBV20-1 | NA | TRBD2 | TGCAGTGCTAGATCGACTAGCGGGGGCGCCTACAATGAGCAGTTCTTC | CSARSTSGGAYNEQFF
14 | TRBJ2-7 | TRBV6-5 | once | NA | TGTGCCAGCGGTACGGGCCTCCCGGGGTACGAGCAGTACTTC | CASGTGLPGYEQYF
13 | TRBJ2-7 | TRBV11-1 | NA | TRBD1 | TGTGCCAGCAAACGACAGGGTCCCTACGAGCAGTACTTC | CASKRQGPYEQYF
15 | TRBJ2-1 | TRBV5-5 | medium-sized | TRBD2 | TGTGCCAGCTCCCCTCCGGTGGGAGGGTACAATGAGCAGTTCTTC | CASSPPVGGYNEQFF
15 | TRBJ2-1 | TRBV7-3 | NA | TRBD2 | TGTGCCAGCAGCCTCGGACTAGCGGGGTACAATGAGCAGTTCTTC | CASSLGLAGYNEQFF
15 | TRBJ2-7 | TRBV7-9 | many | TRBD1 | TGTGCCAGCAGCGCACTCGACAGGGACACCTACGAGCAGTACTTC | CASSALDRDTYEQYF
16 | TRBJ2-1 | TRBV6-5 | NA | TRBD2 | TGTGCCAGCAGTGTTAGCGGGGGTAACTCCTACAATGAGCAGTTCTTC | CASSVSGGNSYNEQFF
12 | TRBJ1-1 | TRBV5-6 | medium-sized | NA | TGTGCCAGCAGCCTGGCCCCAGGGGAAGCTTTCTTT | CASSLAPGEAFF
15 | TRBJ2-2 | TRBV6-5 | NA | NA | TGTGCCAGCAGGCCACCGGGACAGAACACCGGGGAGCTGTTTTTT | CASRPPGQNTGELFF
15 | TRBJ2-1 | TRBV7-6 | NA | TRBD1 | TGTGCCAGCAGCTGGACAGGGGGCAACGGTGATGAGCAGTTCTTC | CASSWTGGNGDEQFF
14 | TRBJ1-2 | TRBV20-1 | NA | TRBD1 | TGCAGTGCTAGAAGACAGGGAGACGACTATGGCTACACCTTC | CSARRQGDDYGYTF
13 | TRBJ2-7 | TRBV12-3/TRBV12-4 | NA | TRBD1 | TGTGCCAGCAGTCATGGACAGGGCTACGAGCAGTACTTC | CASSHGQGYEQYF
12 | TRBJ2-5 | TRBV20-1 | NA | NA | TGCAGTGCTAGAGTCCTGGGGGAGACCCAGTACTTC | CSARVLGETQYF
14 | TRBJ2-5 | TRBV12-3/TRBV12-4 | NA | TRBD1 | TGTGCCAGCAGTCTCTCGGACAGGAGGGAGACCCAGTACTTC | CASSLSDRRETQYF
12 | TRBJ2-3 | TRBV5-1 | NA | NA | TGCGCCAGCAGCGCGGGACAGAATACGCAGTATTTT | CASSAGQNTQYF
18 | TRBJ2-3 | TRBV4-3 | medium-sized | NA | TGCGCCAGCAGCCAAGAGATCGGGACCTCCAGACGCACAGATACGCAGTATTTT | CASSQEIGTSRRTDTQYF
16 | TRBJ2-1 | TRBV18 | medium-sized | TRBD1 | TGTGCCAGCTCGCCCACCGGGACAGGGGTGGACGATGAGCAGTTCTTC | CASSPTGTGVDDEQFF
19 | TRBJ2-2 | TRBV4-3 | NA | NA | TGCGCCAGCAGCCCGAGGGGTCTACGAAACGATAAGAACACCGGGGAGCTGTTTTTT | CASSPRGLRNDKNTGELFF
12 | TRBJ2-1 | TRBV7-9 | NA | NA | TGTGCCAGCAGCCCCTCTGGGACTGAGCAGTTCTTC | CASSPSGTEQFF